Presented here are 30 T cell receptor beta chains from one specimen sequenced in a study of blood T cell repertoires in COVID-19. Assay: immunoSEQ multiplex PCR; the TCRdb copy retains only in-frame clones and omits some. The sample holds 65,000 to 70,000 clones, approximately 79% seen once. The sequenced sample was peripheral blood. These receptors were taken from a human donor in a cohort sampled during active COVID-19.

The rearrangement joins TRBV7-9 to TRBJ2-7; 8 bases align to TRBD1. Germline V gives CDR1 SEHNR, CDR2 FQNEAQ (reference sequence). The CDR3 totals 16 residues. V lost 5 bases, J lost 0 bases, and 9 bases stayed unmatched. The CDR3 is CASSSNDRGNSYEQYF. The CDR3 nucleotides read TGTGCCAGCAGCAGCAACGACAGGGGAAACTCCTACGAGCAGTACTTC.

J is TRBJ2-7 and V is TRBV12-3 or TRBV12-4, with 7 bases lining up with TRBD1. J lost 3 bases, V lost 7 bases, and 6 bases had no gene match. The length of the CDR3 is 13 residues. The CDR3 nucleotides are TGTGCCAGCACCCTAGGGGGCCACTACGAGCAGTACTTC. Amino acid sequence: CASTLGGHYEQYF.

The CDR3 sequence: CSASNPAGGLNEQFF. CDR3 sequence (DNA): TGCAGTGCTAGTAACCCAGCGGGAGGGTTAAATGAGCAGTTCTTC. J is TRBJ2-1 and V is TRBV20-1, with 10 positions matching TRBD2. The CDR3 has 15 residues. Germline V gene data show CDR1 as DFQATT and CDR2 as SNEGSKA (reference sequence). Unmatched junction bases numbered 9, after V lost 3 bases and J lost 7 bases.

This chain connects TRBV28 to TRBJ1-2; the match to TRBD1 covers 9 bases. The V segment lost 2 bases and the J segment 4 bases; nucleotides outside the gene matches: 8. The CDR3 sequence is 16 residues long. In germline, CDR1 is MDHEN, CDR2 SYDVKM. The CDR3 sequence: CASSLGGTGSRYGYTF. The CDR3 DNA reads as TGTGCCAGCAGTTTAGGGGGGACAGGGAGTCGCTATGGCTACACCTTC.

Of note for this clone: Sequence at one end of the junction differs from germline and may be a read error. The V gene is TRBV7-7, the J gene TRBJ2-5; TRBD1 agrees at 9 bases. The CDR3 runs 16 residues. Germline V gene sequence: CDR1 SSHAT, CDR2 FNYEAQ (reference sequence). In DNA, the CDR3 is TGTGCTAGCAGCTTGTCCGGGACAGGGATCCAAGAGACCCAGTACTTC. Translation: CASSLSGTGIQETQYF.

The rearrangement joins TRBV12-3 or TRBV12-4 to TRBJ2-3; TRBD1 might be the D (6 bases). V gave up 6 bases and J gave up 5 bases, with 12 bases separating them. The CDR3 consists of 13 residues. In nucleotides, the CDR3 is TGTGCCAGCAGCCCCATGACAGGAGATACGCAGTATTTT. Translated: CASSPMTGDTQYF.

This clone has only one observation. The CDR3 DNA reads TGTGCCAGCAGCCCTCAAGAGACCCAGTACTTC. Translation gives CASSPQETQYF. The J gene is TRBJ2-5, the V gene TRBV7-9; no clear D gene. CDR1 SEHNR and CDR2 FQNEAQ come from the germline V gene (reference sequence). The CDR3 extends over 11 amino acids. V shed 5 bases and J shed 2 bases, with 3 bases lying between them. Looking up the rest from reference TRBV7-9 and TRBJ2-5 gives the full variable domain: DTGVSQNPRHKITKRGQNVTFRCDPISEHNRLYWYRQTLGQGPEFLTYFQNEAQLEKSRLLSDRFSAERPKGSFSTLEIQRTEQGDSAMYLCASSPQETQYFGPGTRLLVL.

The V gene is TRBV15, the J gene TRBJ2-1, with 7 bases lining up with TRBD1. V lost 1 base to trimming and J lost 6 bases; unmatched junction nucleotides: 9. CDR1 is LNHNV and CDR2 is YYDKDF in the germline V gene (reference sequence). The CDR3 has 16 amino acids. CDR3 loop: CATSRVGTGVGNEQFF. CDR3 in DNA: TGTGCCACCAGCAGAGTCGGAACAGGGGTTGGCAATGAGCAGTTCTTC.

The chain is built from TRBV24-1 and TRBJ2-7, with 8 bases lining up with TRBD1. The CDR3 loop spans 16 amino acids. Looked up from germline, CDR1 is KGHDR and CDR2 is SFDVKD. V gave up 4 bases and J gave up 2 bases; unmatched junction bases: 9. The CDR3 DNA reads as TGTGCCACCAGTGAACCCCCGGGACAGGAGACCTACGAGCAGTACTTC. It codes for CATSEPPGQETYEQYF.

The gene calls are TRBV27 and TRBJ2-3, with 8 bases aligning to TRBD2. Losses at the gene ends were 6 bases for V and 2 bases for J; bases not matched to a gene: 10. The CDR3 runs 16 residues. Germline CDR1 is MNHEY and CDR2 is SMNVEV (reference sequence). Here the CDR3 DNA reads TGTGCCAGCAGGTATCTGAGCGGGGGTTCCACAGATACGCAGTATTTT. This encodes CASRYLSGGSTDTQYF.

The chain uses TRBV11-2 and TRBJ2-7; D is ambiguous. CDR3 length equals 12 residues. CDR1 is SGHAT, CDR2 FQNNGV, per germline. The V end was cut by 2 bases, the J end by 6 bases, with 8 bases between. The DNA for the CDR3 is TGTGCCAGCAGCTTAAGCTCTCGCGAGCAGTACTTC. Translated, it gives CASSLSSREQYF.

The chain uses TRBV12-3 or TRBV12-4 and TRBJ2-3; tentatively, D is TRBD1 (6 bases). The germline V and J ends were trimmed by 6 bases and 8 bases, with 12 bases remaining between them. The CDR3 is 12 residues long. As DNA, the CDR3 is TGTGCCAGCAGCGTTCCAGGGGCTACGCAGTATTTT. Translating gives CASSVPGATQYF.

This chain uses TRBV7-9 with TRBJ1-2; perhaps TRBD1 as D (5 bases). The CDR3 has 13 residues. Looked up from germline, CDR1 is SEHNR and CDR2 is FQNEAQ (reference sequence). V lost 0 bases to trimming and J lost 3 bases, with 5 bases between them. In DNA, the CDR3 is TGTGCCAGCAGCTTAGCCAGGGACTATGGCTACACCTTC. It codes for CASSLARDYGYTF.

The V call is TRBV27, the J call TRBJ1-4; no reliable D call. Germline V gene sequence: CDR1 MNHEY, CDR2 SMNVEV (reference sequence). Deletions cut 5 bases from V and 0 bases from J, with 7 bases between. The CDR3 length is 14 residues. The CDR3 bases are TGTGCCAGCAGTACTACCTCAACTAATGAAAAACTGTTTTTT. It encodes CASSTTSTNEKLFF.

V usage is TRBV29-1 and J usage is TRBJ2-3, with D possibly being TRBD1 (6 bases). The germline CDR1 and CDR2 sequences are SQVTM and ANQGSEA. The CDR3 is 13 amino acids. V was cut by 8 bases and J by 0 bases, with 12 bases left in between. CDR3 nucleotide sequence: TGCAGCCTCCTGGGGGCGAGCACAGATACGCAGTATTTT. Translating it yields CSLLGASTDTQYF.

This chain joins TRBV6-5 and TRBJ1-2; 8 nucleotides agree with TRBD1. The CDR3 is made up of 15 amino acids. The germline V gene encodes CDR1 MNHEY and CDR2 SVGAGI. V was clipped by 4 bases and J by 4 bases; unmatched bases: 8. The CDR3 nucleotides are TGTGCCAGCAGTTTGGGAACAGGGGGGGGCTATGGCTACACCTTC. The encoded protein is CASSLGTGGGYGYTF.

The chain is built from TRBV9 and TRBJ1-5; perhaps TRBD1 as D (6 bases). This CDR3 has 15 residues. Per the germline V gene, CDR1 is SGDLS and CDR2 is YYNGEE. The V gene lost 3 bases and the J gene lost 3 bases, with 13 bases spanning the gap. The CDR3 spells CASSALDSPNQPQHF. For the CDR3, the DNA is TGTGCCAGCAGCGCCCTGGACAGCCCCAATCAGCCCCAGCATTTT.

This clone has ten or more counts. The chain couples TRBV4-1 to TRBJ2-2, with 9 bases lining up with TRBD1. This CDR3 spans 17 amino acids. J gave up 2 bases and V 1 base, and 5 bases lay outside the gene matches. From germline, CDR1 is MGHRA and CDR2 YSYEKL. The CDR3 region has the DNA TGCGCCAGCAGCCAAGTGGGACAGGGACCTAACACCGGGGAGCTGTTTTTT. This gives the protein CASSQVGQGPNTGELFF.

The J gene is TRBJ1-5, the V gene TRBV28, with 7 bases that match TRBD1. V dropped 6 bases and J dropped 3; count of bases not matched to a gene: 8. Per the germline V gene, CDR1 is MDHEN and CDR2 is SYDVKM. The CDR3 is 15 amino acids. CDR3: CASRLEGGFNQPQHF. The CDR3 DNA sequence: TGTGCCAGCAGGCTCGAAGGGGGCTTCAATCAGCCCCAGCATTTT.

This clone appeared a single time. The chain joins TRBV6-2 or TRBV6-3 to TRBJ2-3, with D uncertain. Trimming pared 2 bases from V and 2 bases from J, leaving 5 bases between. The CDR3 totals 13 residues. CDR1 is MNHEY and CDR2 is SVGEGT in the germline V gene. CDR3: CASSYPNTDTQYF. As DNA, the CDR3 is TGTGCCAGCAGTTACCCTAACACAGATACGCAGTATTTT.

CDR3 sequence reads: CASSYPGQGARSPLHF. As DNA, the CDR3 is TGTGCCAGCAGCTACCCGGGACAGGGGGCACGATCACCCCTCCACTTT. The J gene is TRBJ1-6, the V gene TRBV7-8; 12 bases map to TRBD1. V dropped 4 bases and J dropped 10; count of bases not matched to a gene: 8. The CDR3 is 16 residues long. The V gene's germline CDR1 is SGHVS and CDR2 FQNEAQ. Full variable domain (rest looked up from reference TRBV7-8 and TRBJ1-6): GAGVSQSPRYKVAKRGQDVALRCDPISGHVSLFWYQQALGQGPEFLTYFQNEAQLDKSGLPSDRFFAERPEGSVSTLKIQRTQQEDSAVYLCASSYPGQGARSPLHFGNGTRLTVT.

The CDR3 DNA follows: TGTGCCAGCAGTCAGGGGTCAACTAATGAAAAACTGTTTTTT. It encodes CASSQGSTNEKLFF. The V call is TRBV2, the J call TRBJ1-4; D may be TRBD1 (6 bases). Germline V lookup: CDR1 SNHLY, CDR2 FYNNEI. V dropped 5 bases and J dropped 0 bases, with 7 bases sitting between them. This CDR3 comprises 14 residues.

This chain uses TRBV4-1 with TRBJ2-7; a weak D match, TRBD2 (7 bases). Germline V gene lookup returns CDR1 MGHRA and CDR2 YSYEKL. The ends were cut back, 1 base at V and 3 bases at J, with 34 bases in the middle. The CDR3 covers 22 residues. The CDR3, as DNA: TGCGCCAGCAGCCAAGCTTTGGGGGATGGGGGGCGCGTGGCGGGAGTCCTCTACGAGCAGTACTTC. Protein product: CASSQALGDGGRVAGVLYEQYF.

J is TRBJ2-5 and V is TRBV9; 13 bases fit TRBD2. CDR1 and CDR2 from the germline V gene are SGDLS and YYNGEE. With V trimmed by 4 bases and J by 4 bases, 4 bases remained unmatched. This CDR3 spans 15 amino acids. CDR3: CASSPGLAGRETQYF. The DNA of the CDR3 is TGTGCCAGCAGCCCGGGACTAGCGGGGAGAGAGACCCAGTACTTC.

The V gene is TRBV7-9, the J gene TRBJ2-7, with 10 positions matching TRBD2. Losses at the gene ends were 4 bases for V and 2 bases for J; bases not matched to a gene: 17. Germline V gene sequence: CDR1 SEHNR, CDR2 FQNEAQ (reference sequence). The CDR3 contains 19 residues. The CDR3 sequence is CASSSTGTSDVLSPYEQYF. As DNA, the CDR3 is TGTGCCAGCAGCTCAACCGGGACTAGCGATGTCCTAAGCCCCTACGAGCAGTACTTC.

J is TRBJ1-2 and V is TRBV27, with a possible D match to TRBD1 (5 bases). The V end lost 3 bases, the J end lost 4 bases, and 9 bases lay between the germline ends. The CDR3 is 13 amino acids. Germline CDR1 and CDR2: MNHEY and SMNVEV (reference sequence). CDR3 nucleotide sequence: TGTGCCAGCAGTTTCCGGGGGGGCTATGGCTACACCTTC. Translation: CASSFRGGYGYTF.

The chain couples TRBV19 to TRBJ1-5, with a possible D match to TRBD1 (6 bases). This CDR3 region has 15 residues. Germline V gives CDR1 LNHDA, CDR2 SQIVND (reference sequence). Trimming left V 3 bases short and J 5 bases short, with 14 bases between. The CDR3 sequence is CASSIDRGGDQPQHF. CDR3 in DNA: TGTGCCAGTAGTATCGATAGGGGGGGAGATCAGCCCCAGCATTTT.

The CDR3 DNA is TGTGCCAGCAGCTTAGACAGGGACGATCAGCCCCAGCATTTT. Translating gives CASSLDRDDQPQHF. The chain carries TRBV7-9 and TRBJ1-5; the D gene is possibly TRBD1 (6 bases). Germline V gene lookup returns CDR1 SEHNR and CDR2 FQNEAQ (reference sequence). V lost 1 base and J lost 5, with 9 bases in between. This CDR3 comprises 14 residues.

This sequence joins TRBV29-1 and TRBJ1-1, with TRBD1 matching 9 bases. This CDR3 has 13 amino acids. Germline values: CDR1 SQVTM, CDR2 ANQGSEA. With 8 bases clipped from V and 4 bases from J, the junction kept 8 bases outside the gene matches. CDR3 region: CSFTGGAITEAFF. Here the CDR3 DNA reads TGCAGCTTCACAGGGGGCGCGATCACTGAAGCTTTCTTT.

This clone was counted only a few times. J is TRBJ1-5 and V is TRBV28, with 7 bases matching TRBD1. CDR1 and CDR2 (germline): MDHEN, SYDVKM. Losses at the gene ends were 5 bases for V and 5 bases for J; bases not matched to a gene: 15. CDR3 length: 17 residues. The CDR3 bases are TGTGCCAGCAGTGCGCCGGGTTTCGAGACAGGGCATCAGCCCCAGCATTTT. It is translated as CASSAPGFETGHQPQHF.